This TCR beta chain was obtained from a study of blood T cell repertoires in COVID-19. Looking at the study overall: Donors in the United States, Italy and Spain gave samples during acute or convalescent COVID-19.

In the original analysis: For nucleated cells, counts were estimated from reference gene primer amplification. TCRdb's copy holds only in-frame clones and misses some; the assay was immunoSEQ multiplex PCR. The V and J calls and clone size were taken over from that table, and D and trimming were inferred from the DNA. In the table there are 60,000 to 80,000 clones, 80% of which are singletons. The germline V gene encodes CDR1 SGHVS and CDR2 FQNEAQ. This CDR3 spans 18 amino acids. Trimming took 1 base from V and 5 from J; bases not matched to a gene: 10. The specimen was peripheral blood. The rearrangement joins TRBV7-8 to TRBJ2-1, with 11 bases that match TRBD2. The receptor was isolated from a man over 45 with COVID-19, enrolled during active disease. The CDR3 coding sequence is TGTGCCAGCAGCTTAGATATTGCGGGGACTAGCGGCCACAATGAGCAGTTCTTC. Its protein product is CASSLDIAGTSGHNEQFF.